This TCR beta chain was sequenced in a study of blood T cells in healthy people across ages. Findings and caveats of the study: Diversity was higher, and naive CD4+ cells more numerous, in long-lived donors than in aged donors.

The CDR3 extends over 17 amino acids. Germline CDR1 DFQATT, CDR2 SNEGSKA (reference sequence). Losses at the gene ends were 0 bases for V and 13 bases for J; bases not matched to a gene: 14. Together with a sample-barcoded 5' primer, a J-beta primer mix was included in a second PCR lasting about 6 to 11 cycles. TCRdb re-called the 5' RACE reads through MiXCR, storing one row per CDR3 protein. The sample contains about 1.4 million distinct CDR3 sequences, roughly 59% of which appear only once. A remark on this clonotype: The antigen is unknown. Just one base apart from a much larger clone, this may be a read error.

Extracted total RNA amounted to at least 5.5 micrograms for each sample. The rearrangement uses TRBV20-1 and TRBJ2-4; TRBD2 aligns across 14 bases. The sequenced sample consisted of blood. The source is a man aged 18 to 30 in good health. Written as DNA, the CDR3 is TGCAGTGCTAGAGATCGATGGACTAGCGGGAGGTACAATGAGCAGTACTTC. As protein: CSARDRWTSGRYNEQYF.